A single sample gave rise to the 29 T cell receptor beta chains below, sequenced in a study of blood T cell repertoires in COVID-19 (dated by TCRdb to 2020 to 2021). To prepare the library, the immunoSEQ multiplex PCR assay was applied. Drawn from immuneACCESS, this table holds only the in-frame rearrangements with V and J called that TCRdb kept. Clones are partly lost; checked studies trace under half to an unresolved V gene and leave the rest unexplained. Across this sample there are hundreds of thousands of clones, with around 86% seen only once. The top ten clones comprise approximately 6.1% of the sample. Sample: peripheral blood. Receptor source: a man at least 80 years old with acute or convalescent COVID-19.

CDR3 protein: CASRLTKWDIQYF. CDR3 nucleotides: TGTGCCAGCCGTTTGACTAAGTGGGACATTCAGTACTTC. The genes are TRBV6-5 and TRBJ2-4, with D possibly matching TRBD2 (5 bases). The CDR3 length is 13 residues. Germline V gene sequence: CDR1 MNHEY, CDR2 SVGAGI. Between the trimmed V and J ends, which lost 8 bases and 8 bases, there was a span of 16 bases.

The chain combines TRBV6-6 with TRBJ2-7, with a weak D call TRBD1 (7 bases). The CDR3 extends over 16 amino acids. Trimming removed 7 bases from V and 3 bases from J, with 22 bases in between. The V gene's germline CDR1 is MNHNY and CDR2 SVGAGI (reference sequence). DNA of the CDR3: TGTGCCAGCAAACTCGACGCTGCGGGACAGTTCTACGAGCAGTACGTC. Translated: CASKLDAAGQFYEQYV.

V is TRBV11-3 and J is TRBJ2-2, with TRBD2 as a possible D gene (7 bases). This CDR3 has 17 amino acids. Germline values: CDR1 SGHNT, CDR2 YENEEA. Trimming took 1 base from V and 5 from J, leaving 17 bases between them. In DNA form, the CDR3 reads TGTGCCAGCAGCTTAGGATGGCCGGGGGGCCGGACCGGGGAGCTGTTTTTT. Amino acids: CASSLGWPGGRTGELFF.

The V and J genes are TRBV10-3 and TRBJ1-4, with TRBD1 identical over 10 bases. CDR1 is ENHRY and CDR2 is SYGVKD in the germline V gene. The CDR3 runs 16 residues. Trimming removed 6 bases from V and 4 bases from J; junction bases left unmatched: 8. In DNA, the CDR3 is TGTGCCATCAGCGACGGACAGGGGGAGATTAATGAAAAACTGTTTTTT. The encoded protein is CAISDGQGEINEKLFF.

The chain carries TRBV29-1 and TRBJ2-3; 9 positions agree with TRBD1. Unmatched junction bases numbered 8, after V lost 6 bases and J lost 1 base. There are 15 residues in the CDR3. Germline V gives CDR1 SQVTM, CDR2 ANQGSEA. The CDR3 sequence: CSVAGQGGGTDTQYF. CDR3 nucleotide sequence: TGCAGCGTGGCGGGACAGGGAGGAGGCACAGATACGCAGTATTTT.

The chain recombines TRBV19 with TRBJ2-1; D is possibly TRBD1 (5 bases). Germline V gene sequence: CDR1 LNHDA, CDR2 SQIVND (reference sequence). V was shortened by 4 bases and J by 0 bases, with 13 bases between the two germline ends. The CDR3 loop spans 16 amino acids. The CDR3 nucleotides read TGTGCCAGTAGTAAGGGGCTATTAAACTCCTACAATGAGCAGTTCTTC. This sequence encodes CASSKGLLNSYNEQFF.

The V and J genes are TRBV3-1 (or the pseudogene TRBV3-2) and TRBJ1-4, with 10 nucleotides matching TRBD1. Trimming removed 3 bases from V and 4 bases from J; junction bases left unmatched: 5. Germline lookup yields CDR1 LGHDT and CDR2 YNNKEL (reference sequence). The CDR3 has 16 amino acids. CDR3 sequence reads: CASSQGTGVGNEKLFF. CDR3 DNA sequence: TGTGCCAGCAGCCAGGGGACAGGGGTCGGTAATGAAAAACTGTTTTTT.

The chain employs TRBV10-3 and TRBJ1-1; 10 positions match TRBD1. This CDR3 comprises 15 residues. V dropped 6 bases and J dropped 1; count of bases not matched to a gene: 5. Germline lookup yields CDR1 ENHRY and CDR2 SYGVKD. The CDR3 loop reads CAIRPGQGKNTEAFF. The CDR3 DNA reads TGTGCCATCAGGCCGGGACAGGGGAAGAACACTGAAGCTTTCTTT.

V is TRBV24-1 and J is TRBJ1-3; D gene ambiguous. The CDR3 runs 15 residues. Germline CDR1 is KGHDR and CDR2 is SFDVKD. Trimming shortened V by 3 bases and J by 0 bases, and 8 bases separated the two germline ends. For the CDR3, the DNA is TGTGCCACCAGTGATCCCGGTACCTCTGGAAACACCATATATTTT. Translating gives CATSDPGTSGNTIYF.

V is TRBV27 and J is TRBJ2-2; 7 bases fit TRBD2. V lost 2 bases to trimming and J lost 3 bases; unmatched junction nucleotides: 6. CDR1 and CDR2 from the germline V gene are MNHEY and SMNVEV (reference sequence). The CDR3 has 16 residues. Here the CDR3 reads CASSLSTSVDTGELFF. The CDR3 nucleotides read TGTGCCAGCAGTTTAAGTACTAGCGTTGACACCGGGGAGCTGTTTTTT.

CDR3 sequence (DNA): TGTGCCAGCAGCTTGGGGCAGGGTAACTATGGCTACACCTTC. It is translated as CASSLGQGNYGYTF. V usage is TRBV7-9 and J usage is TRBJ1-2; a weak D match, TRBD1 (5 bases). CDR3 length: 14 residues. Germline V gene lookup returns CDR1 SEHNR and CDR2 FQNEAQ (reference sequence). V was clipped by 3 bases and J by 1 base, with 9 bases between them. Variable domain in full (rest from reference TRBV7-9 and TRBJ1-2): DTGVSQNPRHKITKRGQNVTFRCDPISEHNRLYWYRQTLGQGPEFLTYFQNEAQLEKSRLLSDRFSAERPKGSFSTLEIQRTEQGDSAMYLCASSLGQGNYGYTFGSGTRLTVV.

The CDR3 reads CASSLQQGARGYTF. As DNA, the CDR3 is TGCGCCAGCAGCTTGCAACAGGGGGCTCGTGGCTACACCTTC. The V and J genes are TRBV5-1 and TRBJ1-2; 9 nucleotides align to TRBD1. The V segment lost 1 base and the J segment 7 bases; nucleotides outside the gene matches: 5. The CDR3 totals 14 residues. Looked up from germline, CDR1 is SGHRS and CDR2 is YFSETQ.

The rearrangement uses TRBV18 and TRBJ2-1; 7 bases match TRBD2. From germline, CDR1 is KGHSH and CDR2 LQKENI. V lost 2 bases and J lost 0; bases outside the gene matches: 10. The CDR3 spans 18 residues. The CDR3, as DNA: TGTGCCAGCTCACCAATGTTCGGGGGGTCTAGCTCCTACAATGAGCAGTTCTTC. This codes for CASSPMFGGSSSYNEQFF.

The chain is built from TRBV5-1 and TRBJ1-1; a weak D match, TRBD1 (6 bases). V gave up 4 bases and J gave up 3 bases, with 10 bases separating them. This CDR3 contains 13 residues. CDR1 SGHRS and CDR2 YFSETQ come from the germline V gene. The CDR3 DNA is TGCGCCAGCAGCCAGTGGACAGACACTGAAGCTTTCTTT. It yields the protein CASSQWTDTEAFF.

V and J are TRBV7-8 and TRBJ2-7; the D gene is possibly TRBD2 (6 bases). CDR1 and CDR2 from the germline V gene are SGHVS and FQNEAQ. V was cut by 2 bases and J by 6 bases, with 14 bases left in between. The CDR3 extends over 14 amino acids. The CDR3 DNA reads as TGTGCCAGCAGCTTATTTCGACTAGTCGGCGAGCAGTACTTC. This sequence encodes CASSLFRLVGEQYF.

The CDR3 coding sequence is TGTGCCAGCAGCCAAGGGACTAGCGGGAGTTCCTACGAGCAGTACTTC. This translates into CASSQGTSGSSYEQYF. The rearrangement links TRBV4-2 to TRBJ2-7; 13 bases line up with TRBD2. This CDR3 region has 16 residues. CDR1 and CDR2 from the germline V gene are LGHNA and YNFKEQ. With 1 base clipped from V and 1 base from J, the junction kept 1 base outside the gene matches.

The chain joins TRBV3-1 (or the pseudogene TRBV3-2) to TRBJ2-1; 12 nucleotides match TRBD2. After removal of 4 bases from V and 9 bases from J, the junction contained 34 bases not matched to a gene. The germline gives CDR1 LGHDT, CDR2 YNNKEL (reference sequence). This CDR3 is 24 amino acids long. CDR3 coding DNA: TGTGCCAGCAGCCGAGAACTCGGGCTAGCGGGAGGGCCGACGAGTTTCCCCACGAAAGGTGAGCAGTTCTTC. Amino acid sequence: CASSRELGLAGGPTSFPTKGEQFF.

The V call is TRBV6-1, the J call TRBJ2-3; the match to TRBD2 covers 8 bases. There are 17 residues in the CDR3. The trim removed 0 bases at V and 3 bases at J, leaving 8 bases unmatched. Germline CDR1 is MNHNS and CDR2 is SASEGT. The CDR3 DNA is TGTGCCAGCAGTGAAGCGGGTTTCGGCGGGAGGACAGATACGCAGTATTTT. Amino acids: CASSEAGFGGRTDTQYF.

V and J are TRBV2 and TRBJ2-5; D is undetermined. Germline values: CDR1 SNHLY, CDR2 FYNNEI. V lost 2 bases, J lost 5 bases, and 12 bases lay in between. The CDR3 totals 14 residues. The DNA of the CDR3 is TGTGCCAGCAGTGAACTATTAGTGCGGGAGACCCAGTACTTC. As protein: CASSELLVRETQYF.

The chain couples TRBV18 to TRBJ2-1; 8 nucleotides match TRBD2. V shed 4 bases, J shed 5 bases, and the junction held 7 bases outside the gene matches. This CDR3 spans 15 amino acids. Germline lookup yields CDR1 KGHSH and CDR2 LQKENI. CDR3 DNA sequence: TGTGCCAGCTCACTGAGCGGGAGTTCGCACAATGAGCAGTTCTTC. As protein: CASSLSGSSHNEQFF.

This chain uses TRBV10-3 with TRBJ2-7, with 8 bases matching TRBD2. Germline V gene data show CDR1 as ENHRY and CDR2 as SYGVKD. This CDR3 comprises 14 residues. After removal of 3 bases from V and 12 bases from J, the junction contained 13 bases not matched to a gene. The CDR3 DNA is TGTGCCATCAGTGACGACCCGACTAGCGAGACTTCGTACTTC. It specifies CAISDDPTSETSYF.

The chain has TRBV7-6 and TRBJ1-5; D not resolved. The CDR3 sequence is 15 residues long. Germline V gives CDR1 SGHVS, CDR2 FNYEAQ. V gave up 2 bases and J gave up 0 bases, with 8 bases separating them. The CDR3 loop reads CASSLLSDSNQPQHF. DNA of the CDR3: TGTGCCAGCAGCTTATTATCAGATAGCAATCAGCCCCAGCATTTT.

The rearrangement joins TRBV2 to TRBJ1-2, with 7 bases that match TRBD1. Germline CDR1 SNHLY, CDR2 FYNNEI. The CDR3 extends over 14 amino acids. The junction had 8 bases not matched to a gene; V was cut back by 8 bases and J by 2 bases. CDR3 nucleotides: TGTGCCAGCGATCCAACGGGACAGAACTATGGCTACACCTTC. Its protein product is CASDPTGQNYGYTF.

J is TRBJ2-2 and V is TRBV5-4; 7 bases fit TRBD2. V gave up 2 bases and J gave up 0 bases; unmatched junction bases: 7. CDR3 size: 17 residues. CDR1 is SGHNT, CDR2 YYREEE, per germline (reference sequence). The CDR3 region has the DNA TGTGCCAGCAGCTTCCCTACTAGCGCTACGAACACCGGGGAGCTGTTTTTT. As protein: CASSFPTSATNTGELFF.

The chain couples TRBV7-6 to TRBJ2-7; 7 positions match TRBD1. There are 13 residues in the CDR3. V shed 3 bases and J 5 bases; nucleotides not matched to a gene: 4. From germline, CDR1 is SGHVS and CDR2 FNYEAQ. CDR3 sequence reads: CASSFYRGNEQYF. In DNA, the CDR3 is TGTGCCAGCAGCTTTTACAGGGGTAACGAGCAGTACTTC.

The chain's CDR3 is CASSLTSGGIEQYV. CDR3 nucleotide sequence: TGTGCCAGCAGTTTGACTAGCGGCGGCATCGAGCAGTACGTC. The chain combines TRBV6-2 or TRBV6-3 with TRBJ2-7, with 9 positions matching TRBD2. The CDR3 is 14 residues long. Germline CDR1 reads MNHEY; CDR2 reads SVGEGT. The V and J ends lost 4 bases and 6 bases, in that order; junction bases with no gene match: 7.

The chain couples TRBV28 to TRBJ1-6; D may be TRBD1 (6 bases). The CDR3 loop spans 15 amino acids. Trimming shortened V by 5 bases and J by 7 bases, and 15 bases separated the two germline ends. Germline assignment: CDR1 MDHEN and CDR2 SYDVKM. The CDR3 DNA reads TGTGCCAGCAGTACGACAGGCGGCTTAAATTCACCCCTCCACTTT. The encoded protein is CASSTTGGLNSPLHF.

V is TRBV7-9 and J is TRBJ1-1; no firm D call. The CDR3 consists of 12 residues. Trimming took off 2 bases at V and 13 bases at J, with 14 bases between the two ends. CDR1 and CDR2 (germline): SEHNR, FQNEAQ (reference sequence). DNA of the CDR3: TGTGCCAGCAGCTTATTACAAGGTGAGGGTTTCTTT. It yields the protein CASSLLQGEGFF.

This chain joins TRBV18 and TRBJ2-5; 9 bases fit TRBD1. Germline V gives CDR1 KGHSH, CDR2 LQKENI. The V and J ends lost 2 bases and 5 bases, in that order; junction bases with no gene match: 6. This CDR3 comprises 15 residues. This CDR3 reads CASSPTDRGWETQYF. The CDR3 DNA is TGTGCCAGCTCACCAACGGACAGGGGATGGGAGACCCAGTACTTC.